This entry lists 24 T cell receptor beta chains sequenced from one sample in a study of metastatic and nonmetastatic thyroid tumors. Using MiXCR, TCRdb re-called clones from the PCR reads. The sample gives about 18,000 clones, under 30% of which show up once; roughly 13% is in the top ten. Each patient came to thyroid surgery without any prior treatment (of any kind). The source material was tumor tissue. The source is a female donor with papillary thyroid cancer or a benign thyroid nodule (not recorded which). Some clones in this sample may be carry-over from other donors' samples.

The J gene is TRBJ2-3, the V gene TRBV5-1; D is perhaps TRBD1 (8 bases). Trimming took 4 bases from V and 2 from J, leaving 17 bases between them. The germline CDR1 and CDR2 sequences are SGHRS and YFSETQ. The CDR3 is made up of 16 amino acids. The CDR3 sequence: CASSSGTGLTTDTQYF. The CDR3 nucleotides are TGCGCCAGCAGCAGCGGGACAGGTCTTACCACAGATACGCAGTATTTT. The whole variable domain, remainder taken from reference TRBV5-1 and TRBJ2-3, is KAGVTQTPRYLIKTRGQQVTLSCSPISGHRSVSWYQQTPGQGLQFLFEYFSETQRNKGNFPGRFSGRQFSNSRSEMNVSTLELGDSALYLCASSSGTGLTTDTQYFGPGTRLTVL.

The chain links TRBV11-3 to TRBJ2-3, with 11 bases matching TRBD1. The CDR3 totals 15 residues. The junction had 0 bases not matched to a gene; V was cut back by 3 bases and J by 1 base. Germline CDR1 reads SGHNT; CDR2 reads YENEEA. CDR3 in amino acids: CASSLGQGGTDTQYF. The CDR3, as DNA: TGTGCCAGCAGCTTGGGACAGGGGGGCACAGATACGCAGTATTTT.

The V call is TRBV11-2, the J call TRBJ1-1; TRBD1 matches at 7 bases. Germline-derived CDR1 and CDR2 are SGHAT and FQNNGV. This CDR3 region has 18 residues. The junction had 21 bases not matched to a gene; V was cut back by 3 bases and J by 8 bases. CDR3 sequence: CASSLNARGAMARGEAFF. The CDR3 coding sequence is TGTGCCAGCAGCTTGAATGCCAGGGGGGCGATGGCGAGAGGCGAAGCTTTCTTT. Full variable domain (missing parts from reference TRBV11-2 and TRBJ1-1): EAGVAQSPRYKIIEKRQSVAFWCNPISGHATLYWYQQILGQGPKLLIQFQNNGVVDDSQLPKDRFSAERLKGVDSTLKIQPAKLEDSAVYLCASSLNARGAMARGEAFFGQGTRLTVV.

This clone has a handful of counts. The chain combines TRBV6-1 with TRBJ2-7; D may be TRBD1 (6 bases). CDR1 is MNHNS, CDR2 SASEGT, per germline. The CDR3 covers 14 residues. The V end was cut by 3 bases, the J end by 5 bases, with 14 bases between. The chain's CDR3 is CASSDTGKVHEQYF. The CDR3 region has the DNA TGTGCCAGCAGTGATACAGGGAAGGTCCACGAGCAGTACTTC.

The rearrangement joins TRBV6-4 to TRBJ2-1; a weak D match, TRBD2 (7 bases). Germline loops: CDR1 MRHNA, CDR2 SNTAGT. Trimming cost V 0 bases and J 4 bases, with 10 bases left between them. The CDR3 extends over 15 amino acids. The CDR3 region has the DNA TGTGCCAGCAGTGACTCGGAGGGGGGGTACAATGAGCAGTTCTTC. Encoded protein: CASSDSEGGYNEQFF.

By its share, this clone is medium-sized. This chain links TRBV10-2 with TRBJ2-3; possibly TRBD1 or TRBD2 for D (5 bases each). This CDR3 region has 16 residues. V lost 2 bases, J lost 1 base, and 13 bases lay in between. Germline CDR1 is WSHSY and CDR2 is SAAADI. The CDR3 reads CASSETYRDGTDTQYF. The CDR3 DNA reads as TGCGCCAGCAGTGAGACGTACCGGGACGGCACAGATACGCAGTATTTT.

The chain carries TRBV3-1 and TRBJ2-4, with D perhaps matching TRBD1 (6 bases). Germline loops: CDR1 LGHDT, CDR2 YNNKEL (reference sequence). Trimming took off 0 bases at V and 0 bases at J, with 21 bases between the two ends. This CDR3 contains 20 residues. The CDR3 sequence: CASSQDFGTRAVLAKNIQYF. The DNA for the CDR3 is TGTGCCAGCAGCCAAGATTTCGGGACAAGGGCCGTCCTAGCCAAAAACATTCAGTACTTC. The whole variable domain, filled in from reference TRBV3-1 and TRBJ2-4, reads DTAVSQTPKYLVTQMGNDKSIKCEQNLGHDTMYWYKQDSKKFLKIMFSYNNKELIINETVPNRFSPKSPDKAHLNLHINSLELGDSAVYFCASSQDFGTRAVLAKNIQYFGAGTRLSVL.

This clone showed up just a few times. This rearrangement joins TRBV19 to TRBJ2-1; 9 bases fit TRBD1. V was clipped by 6 bases and J by 2 bases; unmatched bases: 8. The CDR3 sequence is 16 residues long. Per germline, CDR1 LNHDA and CDR2 SQIVND (reference sequence). The CDR3 DNA follows: TGTGCCAGTAGCCGGATGTGGGACAGGGCCTACAATGAGCAGTTCTTC. Its translation: CASSRMWDRAYNEQFF.

There are a few counts of this clone. The rearrangement joins TRBV19 to TRBJ1-6; TRBD1 matches at 7 bases. This CDR3 contains 15 residues. Losses at the gene ends were 5 bases for V and 10 bases for J; bases not matched to a gene: 11. The V gene's germline CDR1 is LNHDA and CDR2 SQIVND (reference sequence). The CDR3 sequence is CASSRRDSYHSPLHF. Here the CDR3 DNA reads TGTGCCAGTAGTCGCCGGGACAGCTACCACTCACCCCTCCACTTT.

This clone came up a few times. V is TRBV6-5 and J is TRBJ2-7, with no clear D. This CDR3 region has 13 residues. Trimming took 8 bases from V and 3 from J, leaving 14 bases between them. Germline assignment: CDR1 MNHEY and CDR2 SVGAGI. CDR3 DNA: TGTGCCAGCTTAGGCGGTGTTTACTACGAGCAGTACTTC. Translated, it gives CASLGGVYYEQYF.

This clone has a count of ten or more. Given a much more abundant clone one base away, this may be a read error. The same CDR3 is also encoded by other DNA sequences in this sample. The chain carries TRBV11-3 and TRBJ1-1; tentatively, D is TRBD1 (5 bases). Germline V lookup: CDR1 SGHNT, CDR2 YENEEA. The CDR3 contains 15 residues. CDR3 region: CASSSVGAVNTEASF. For the CDR3, the DNA is TGTGCCAGCAGCTCGGTCGGGGCAGTGAACACTGAAGCTTCCTTT.

This clone was picked up many times. V is TRBV11-1 and J is TRBJ2-7; 7 bases are shared with TRBD2. The CDR3 sequence is 17 residues long. V shed 1 base and J 2 bases; nucleotides not matched to a gene: 11. Germline CDR1 is SGHAT and CDR2 is FQDESV (reference sequence). In DNA form, the CDR3 reads TGTGCCAGCAGCTTAGGAGGACTAGAAAGTTTACCCTACGAGCAGTACTTC. Amino acid sequence: CASSLGGLESLPYEQYF.

This chain uses TRBV9 with TRBJ2-7; unclear D gene. Trimming took 0 bases from V and 0 from J, leaving 10 bases between them. Per germline, CDR1 SGDLS and CDR2 YYNGEE. The CDR3 runs to 15 residues. CDR3 region: CASSVAPVGSYEQYF. The CDR3 DNA reads as TGTGCCAGCAGCGTAGCTCCAGTAGGCTCCTACGAGCAGTACTTC.

The chain carries TRBV6-5 and TRBJ2-3; D gene ambiguous. Germline V gene data show CDR1 as MNHEY and CDR2 as SVGAGI. CDR3 length: 15 residues. Trimming pared 0 bases from V and 2 bases from J, leaving 9 bases between. DNA for the CDR3: TGTGCCAGCAGTTACTCGCACCCTTCCACAGATACGCAGTATTTT. It codes for CASSYSHPSTDTQYF.

This chain joins TRBV7-6 and TRBJ1-5; a weak D match, TRBD1 (6 bases). Germline V gene sequence: CDR1 SGHVS, CDR2 FNYEAQ. V lost 2 bases and J 7 bases, leaving 9 bases between the germline ends. The CDR3 extends over 13 amino acids. The CDR3 DNA reads TGTGCCAGCAGCTTATATAGGGGGCAGCCCCAGCATTTT. Amino acid sequence: CASSLYRGQPQHF.

This clone occurred many times. This chain joins TRBV20-1 and TRBJ2-1, with D perhaps matching TRBD1 (6 bases). In germline, CDR1 is DFQATT, CDR2 SNEGSKA (reference sequence). The CDR3 sequence is 18 residues long. Trimming stripped 3 bases from V and 4 bases from J, with 25 bases between. CDR3 protein: CSASFRGLHSRGYNEQFF. In nucleotides, the CDR3 is TGCAGTGCTAGTTTCCGGGGCCTACATAGCAGGGGATACAATGAGCAGTTCTTC.

This clone was seen a few times. The chain links TRBV6-1 to TRBJ1-2; 10 bases are a match to TRBD1. V lost 5 bases and J lost 3; bases outside the gene matches: 9. This CDR3 has 16 amino acids. The germline V gene has CDR1 MNHNS and CDR2 SASEGT. CDR3 residues: CASSPSRTGGYYGYTF. The CDR3 DNA reads TGTGCCAGCAGTCCCTCCCGGACAGGGGGTTACTATGGCTACACCTTC.

This clone was observed once. CDR3 bases: TGTGCCAGCAGCGAAGGGGATGGGAGTTACACTGAAGCTTTCTTT. This encodes CASSEGDGSYTEAFF. The chain carries TRBV3-1 and TRBJ1-1; possible D gene TRBD1, 5 bases. There are 15 residues in the CDR3. Germline values: CDR1 LGHDT, CDR2 YNNKEL (reference sequence). Trimming removed 5 bases from V and 3 bases from J, with 16 bases in between.

The genes are TRBV6-4 and TRBJ2-3; D might be TRBD2 (5 bases). The CDR3 contains 15 residues. V was trimmed by 3 bases and J by 0 bases, leaving 10 bases between them. CDR1 and CDR2 (germline): MRHNA, SNTAGT. CDR3 sequence (DNA): TGTGCCAGCAGTGAGCCGGGAATTAGCACAGATACGCAGTATTTT. It codes for CASSEPGISTDTQYF.

At least ten counts were recorded for this clone. The chain combines TRBV7-9 with TRBJ2-3; possibly TRBD2 for D (6 bases). The CDR3 totals 15 residues. The V end was cut by 5 bases, the J end by 2 bases, with 14 bases between. Germline V gene data show CDR1 as SEHNR and CDR2 as FQNEAQ (reference sequence). The CDR3 region has the DNA TGTGCCAGCAGCCCTCGGGACTTTTTCACAGATACGCAGTATTTT. Its protein product is CASSPRDFFTDTQYF.

The chain recombines TRBV24-1 with TRBJ2-2; perhaps TRBD1 as D (6 bases). The CDR3 loop spans 15 amino acids. Germline V gene data show CDR1 as KGHDR and CDR2 as SFDVKD. V was pared by 7 bases and J by 1 base, with 12 bases between. As DNA, the CDR3 is TGTGCCACCAGGGGGGCCAGGGGGAACACCGGGGAGCTGTTTTTT. It translates to CATRGARGNTGELFF.

The V call is TRBV20-1, the J call TRBJ2-7, with 14 positions matching TRBD2. With V trimmed by 5 bases and J by 0 bases, 3 bases remained unmatched. Per germline, CDR1 DFQATT and CDR2 SNEGSKA (reference sequence). This CDR3 has 15 amino acids. The CDR3 is CSALGLAGDSYEQYF. Here the CDR3 DNA reads TGCAGTGCTTTGGGACTAGCGGGGGACTCCTACGAGCAGTACTTC.

This clone has only a few counts. This chain connects TRBV5-1 to TRBJ2-7; D is perhaps TRBD2 (5 bases). Germline lookup yields CDR1 SGHRS and CDR2 YFSETQ. V dropped 4 bases and J dropped 3 bases, with 14 bases sitting between them. The CDR3 extends over 14 amino acids. In DNA form, the CDR3 reads TGCGCCAGCAGCGAGCTAGCCCTCAGCTACGAGCAGTACTTC. Protein: CASSELALSYEQYF.

Worth noting for this clone: This may stem from a read error, because a much larger clone lies one nucleotide away. The chain links TRBV12-3 or TRBV12-4 to TRBJ1-1, with D possibly matching TRBD1 (5 bases). The V end lost 3 bases, the J end lost 1 base, and 6 bases lay between the germline ends. The CDR3 has 13 residues. CDR3 nucleotides: TGTGCCAGCAGTTTGGGGGGGAACACTGAAGCTTTCTTT. It specifies CASSLGGNTEAFF.